Below are 18 T cell receptor beta chains sequenced from a single sample in a study of shared clonotypes between healthy human individuals. TCRdb keeps only in-frame clones here, not all; method: immunoSEQ multiplex PCR. This table holds approximately 2.3 million clones, 85% to 95% found once. The sample was naive CD4+ T cells from PBMCs. Subset noted: CD45RA+ positively selected. Receptors were obtained from a man aged 18 to 30 in good health. Some clones in this sample may be carry-over from other donors' samples.

This clone was recorded only once. J is TRBJ1-1 and V is TRBV6-1, with unresolved D. The CDR3 consists of 16 residues. CDR1 MNHNS and CDR2 SASEGT come from the germline V gene. V was trimmed by 3 bases and J by 0 bases, leaving 14 bases between them. Here the CDR3 DNA reads TGTGCCAGCAGTGAGCATGACGGGAGAATGAACACTGAAGCTTTCTTT. This sequence encodes CASSEHDGRMNTEAFF.

The chain links TRBV7-2 to TRBJ1-3; the D gene is possibly TRBD1 (6 bases). This CDR3 is built from 19 residues. The V gene's germline CDR1 is SGHTA and CDR2 FQGNSA. Trimming shortened V by 5 bases and J by 3 bases, and 26 bases separated the two germline ends. DNA for the CDR3: TGTGCCAGCAGCGACCCGGGATGGGCAGGGGTTCTTCGTGGAAACACCATATATTTT. This translates into CASSDPGWAGVLRGNTIYF. Combining the CDR3 with reference TRBV7-2 and TRBJ1-3 gives the whole variable domain GAGVSQSPSNKVTEKGKDVELRCDPISGHTALYWYRQSLGQGLEFLIYFQGNSAPDKSGLPSDRFSAERTGGSVSTLTIQRTQQEDSAVYLCASSDPGWAGVLRGNTIYFGEGSWLTVV.

The chain has TRBV18 and TRBJ1-1; D might be TRBD1 (6 bases). Per germline, CDR1 KGHSH and CDR2 LQKENI. The length of the CDR3 is 14 residues. V gave up 3 bases and J gave up 5 bases, with 13 bases separating them. The CDR3 nucleotides are TGTGCCAGCTCACCGAACCTGGACAGTACTGAAGCTTTCTTT. As protein: CASSPNLDSTEAFF.

The chain joins TRBV19 to TRBJ2-7; a possible D gene is TRBD1 (5 bases). The CDR3 spans 13 residues. The germline V and J ends were trimmed by 0 bases and 7 bases, with 10 bases remaining between them. The germline gives CDR1 LNHDA, CDR2 SQIVND (reference sequence). CDR3 residues: CASSIDLRTEQYF. The CDR3 DNA reads as TGTGCCAGTAGTATAGATCTCCGGACAGAGCAGTACTTC. Variable domain in full (rest from reference TRBV19 and TRBJ2-7): DGGITQSPKYLFRKEGQNVTLSCEQNLNHDAMYWYRQDPGQGLRLIYYSQIVNDFQKGDIAEGYSVSREKKESFPLTVTSAQKNPTAFYLCASSIDLRTEQYFGPGTRLTVT.

This chain uses TRBV7-3 with TRBJ1-1; D remains unclear. V was cut by 0 bases and J by 1 base, with 12 bases left in between. Germline V gene data show CDR1 as SGHTA and CDR2 as FQGTGA. The CDR3 length is 16 residues. The CDR3 DNA sequence: TGTGCCAGCAGCTTAACGGTGAGGGCACCGAACACTGAAGCTTTCTTT. This sequence encodes CASSLTVRAPNTEAFF.

This clone was counted a few times. This chain uses TRBV20-1 with TRBJ1-1, with a possible D match to TRBD1 (5 bases). Germline CDR1 is DFQATT and CDR2 is SNEGSKA (reference sequence). This CDR3 is built from 10 residues. For the CDR3, the DNA is TGCAGCGGAGGGGCAGGGAACGCTTTCTTT. Its translation: CSGGAGNAFF.

The chain combines TRBV28 with TRBJ1-1; the match to TRBD1 covers 9 bases. The length of the CDR3 is 14 residues. The germline gives CDR1 MDHEN, CDR2 SYDVKM. V trimming: 5 bases; J trimming: 5 bases; junction bases outside the gene matches: 6. The CDR3 protein is CASSVGQGYTEAFF. The CDR3 nucleotides read TGTGCCAGCAGTGTCGGACAGGGGTATACTGAAGCTTTCTTT.

This sequence joins TRBV28 and TRBJ2-7, with TRBD2 identical over 11 bases. This CDR3 has 17 residues. Germline values: CDR1 MDHEN, CDR2 SYDVKM. V gave up 7 bases and J gave up 4 bases; unmatched junction bases: 15. This CDR3 is CASTPPGLAESQYEQYF. In DNA, the CDR3 is TGTGCCAGCACCCCTCCGGGACTAGCGGAGTCACAATACGAGCAGTACTTC.

The genes are TRBV25-1 and TRBJ2-3; TRBD1 is a possible D gene (6 bases). V shed 4 bases and J shed 7 bases, with 21 bases lying between them. The CDR3 contains 16 residues. Per germline, CDR1 MGHDK and CDR2 SYGVNS. The DNA of the CDR3 is TGTGCCAGCAGTGGGTCAGGGGCGTCGGGTCATAATACGCAGTATTTT. Protein product: CASSGSGASGHNTQYF.

The chain uses TRBV2 and TRBJ1-5; D gene ambiguous. V was cut by 7 bases and J by 7 bases, with 14 bases left in between. The CDR3 spans 13 residues. The germline gives CDR1 SNHLY, CDR2 FYNNEI. Here the CDR3 DNA reads TGTGCCAGCACCCGGGAGGTTGGCCAGCCCCAGCATTTT. Protein sequence: CASTREVGQPQHF.

CDR3: CASSVAPGRSASYEQYF. The CDR3 region has the DNA TGTGCCAGCAGCGTAGCCCCGGGCAGGTCGGCCTCCTACGAGCAGTACTTC. The rearrangement links TRBV9 to TRBJ2-7; no reliable D call. V lost 0 bases and J 0 bases, leaving 16 bases between the germline ends. CDR1 is SGDLS, CDR2 YYNGEE, per germline. The CDR3 is 17 residues long.

In nucleotides, the CDR3 is TGTGCCAGCTCAACGGGGACAGGGGCTGATACGCAGTATTTT. This sequence encodes CASSTGTGADTQYF. The chain carries TRBV18 and TRBJ2-3; 10 positions agree with TRBD1. The V and J ends lost 5 bases and 6 bases, in that order; junction bases with no gene match: 5. This CDR3 contains 14 residues. From germline, CDR1 is KGHSH and CDR2 LQKENI.

This clone was seen only once. The chain combines TRBV7-9 with TRBJ2-7; TRBD1 aligns across 7 bases. V gave up 4 bases and J gave up 1 base; unmatched junction bases: 10. There are 16 residues in the CDR3. CDR1 and CDR2 (germline): SEHNR, FQNEAQ (reference sequence). CDR3 DNA sequence: TGTGCCAGCAGCTCAAGTAGGGGGCGCGGGTCCTACGAGCAGTACTTC. It translates to CASSSSRGRGSYEQYF.

This rearrangement joins TRBV7-3 to TRBJ2-2; 9 nucleotides agree with TRBD1. Germline V CDR1 and CDR2: SGHTA, FQGTGA. This CDR3 has 16 residues. The ends lost 5 bases at V and 3 bases at J; junction bases unmatched: 7. CDR3 amino acids: CASSRQQGAHTGELFF. CDR3 bases: TGTGCCAGCAGCCGTCAACAGGGGGCGCACACCGGGGAGCTGTTTTTT.

The sample holds one count of this clone. The chain recombines TRBV5-1 with TRBJ2-2, with 7 bases matching TRBD2. With V trimmed by 7 bases and J by 2 bases, 8 bases remained unmatched. The CDR3 spans 15 residues. Per germline, CDR1 SGHRS and CDR2 YFSETQ. Here the CDR3 DNA reads TGCGCCAGCCGGGGAGGGATAATTAACACCGGGGAGCTGTTTTTT. This translates into CASRGGIINTGELFF.

The rearrangement joins TRBV5-1 to TRBJ2-3, with TRBD2 identical over 8 bases. In germline, CDR1 is SGHRS, CDR2 YFSETQ. This CDR3 spans 14 amino acids. The trim removed 2 bases at V and 11 bases at J, leaving 10 bases unmatched. The CDR3 DNA sequence: TGCGCCAGCAGCTTAGTCGGGCGGGAGGCTAGGCAGTATTTT. The encoded protein is CASSLVGREARQYF.

The CDR3 reads CASSLGRGFQETQYF. CDR3 bases: TGTGCCAGCAGCTTGGGCAGGGGCTTTCAAGAGACCCAGTACTTC. The chain has TRBV7-3 and TRBJ2-5; D might be TRBD1 (6 bases). Germline V gene data show CDR1 as SGHTA and CDR2 as FQGTGA. The CDR3 loop spans 15 amino acids. Trimming pared 3 bases from V and 2 bases from J, leaving 13 bases between.

The genes are TRBV5-1 and TRBJ2-1, with TRBD2 matching over 13 bases. With 2 bases clipped from V and 8 bases from J, the junction kept 4 bases outside the gene matches. CDR3 length: 15 residues. Germline CDR1 and CDR2: SGHRS and YFSETQ. The DNA for the CDR3 is TGCGCCAGCAGCTTACTAGCGGGAGGGACTTATGAGCAGTTCTTC. This translates into CASSLLAGGTYEQFF.